These 18 T cell receptor beta chains were sequenced from one sample in a study of T cell repertoires in cytomegalovirus infection. Using its own MiXCR run on the reads, TCRdb lists one record per CDR3 protein. The sample shows 800,000 to 950,000 distinct CDR3 sequences, roughly 33% of them seen only once. These TCRs' antigens remain unknown. The source material was cultured CD8+ T cells from PBMCs, sampled from culture after CMV antigen stimulation. The receptors here all came from a human donor in good health (CMV status not recorded). Some clones in this sample may be carry-over from other donors' samples.

The rearrangement links TRBV7-9 to TRBJ1-1; no firm D call. The germline V and J ends were trimmed by 0 bases and 5 bases, with 7 bases remaining between them. This CDR3 is built from 13 residues. In germline, CDR1 is SEHNR, CDR2 FQNEAQ (reference sequence). The CDR3 DNA reads TGTGCCAGCAGCTTAGCTGACTCAACTGAAGCTTTCTTT. Protein product: CASSLADSTEAFF.

The gene calls are TRBV15 and TRBJ2-7, with D possibly TRBD1 on 6 matching bases. The CDR3 is 13 amino acids. The V gene lost 1 base and the J gene lost 6 bases, with 10 bases spanning the gap. Germline-derived CDR1 and CDR2 are LNHNV and YYDKDF (reference sequence). CDR3 sequence: CATSRAQGAEQYF. Here the CDR3 DNA reads TGTGCCACCAGCAGAGCACAGGGAGCCGAGCAGTACTTC.

This clonotype has more than one count but fewer than ten. The junction departs from the called germline gene at one end, perhaps through a read error. The V call is TRBV7-7, the J call TRBJ2-7; D is perhaps TRBD1 (5 bases). Germline V gene lookup returns CDR1 SSHAT and CDR2 FNYEAQ (reference sequence). CDR3 length: 13 amino acids. The CDR3 nucleotides read TGTGCTAGCAGCTCCCCAGGGCTGGAAGAGCAGTACTTC. This gives the protein CASSSPGLEEQYF.

This clonotype was seen a few times. The V and J genes are TRBV7-9 and TRBJ2-1; 7 bases map to TRBD2. This CDR3 comprises 16 residues. In germline, CDR1 is SEHNR, CDR2 FQNEAQ (reference sequence). V lost 6 bases and J lost 2; bases outside the gene matches: 10. The CDR3 loop is CASSRTGGTTYNEQFF. DNA of the CDR3: TGTGCCAGCAGTCGAACGGGGGGAACTACCTACAATGAGCAGTTCTTC.

This clonotype was counted at least ten times. DNA for the CDR3: TGTGCCAGCAGCTTAGCGACGGGACTAGCGGGGGGTCAAGAGACCCAGTACTTC. This encodes CASSLATGLAGGQETQYF. The chain couples TRBV13 to TRBJ2-5; 15 nucleotides align to TRBD2. The germline CDR1 and CDR2 sequences are PRHDT and FYEKMQ (reference sequence). The CDR3 has 18 residues. The V and J ends lost 1 base and 2 bases, in that order; junction bases with no gene match: 5. Drawing the rest from reference TRBV13 and TRBJ2-5, the complete variable domain is AAGVIQSPRHLIKEKRETATLKCYPIPRHDTVYWYQQGPGQDPQFLISFYEKMQSDKGSIPDRFSAQQFSDYHSELNMSSLELGDSALYFCASSLATGLAGGQETQYFGPGTRLLVL.

A single count supports this clonotype. Germline is not matched at one junction end, which may reflect a read error. V usage is TRBV7-6 and J usage is TRBJ2-1; possibly TRBD1 for D (5 bases). Per germline, CDR1 SGHVS and CDR2 FNYEAQ. The CDR3 sequence is 16 residues long. DNA for the CDR3: TGTGTCAGCAGCTCGAGCAAGGGGATTGGGCGGAATGAGCAGTTCTTC. As protein: CVSSSSKGIGRNEQFF.

In its sample, this clonotype was seen a few times. This chain uses TRBV7-6 with TRBJ2-3; the match to TRBD1 covers 7 bases. V dropped 5 bases and J dropped 2; count of bases not matched to a gene: 16. Germline-derived CDR1 and CDR2 are SGHVS and FNYEAQ. The CDR3 totals 18 residues. This CDR3 is CASSIALQGVAITDTQYF. In DNA, the CDR3 is TGTGCCAGCAGCATCGCGCTCCAGGGGGTCGCCATCACAGATACGCAGTATTTT.

The chain couples TRBV6-2 or TRBV6-3 to TRBJ2-3; D perhaps matches TRBD1 (8 bases). Trimming cost V 10 bases and J 4 bases, with 18 bases left between them. The CDR3 totals 14 residues. The germline CDR1 and CDR2 sequences are MNHEY and SVGEGT. The CDR3 here is CANHRGGWADTQYF. The CDR3 coding sequence is TGTGCCAACCACAGGGGGGGTTGGGCAGATACGCAGTATTTT.

This clonotype was detected a few times. The V and J genes are TRBV27 and TRBJ2-3; no definite D call. This CDR3 is 15 amino acids long. CDR1 and CDR2 from the germline V gene are MNHEY and SMNVEV (reference sequence). V shed 1 base and J shed 1 base, with 9 bases lying between them. The CDR3 is CASSLYGPRTDTQYF. CDR3 nucleotide sequence: TGTGCCAGCAGTTTATACGGGCCTCGCACAGATACGCAGTATTTT.

The V gene is TRBV4-1, the J gene TRBJ2-1; 9 bases are a match to TRBD1. This CDR3 contains 16 residues. J lost 4 bases, V lost 2 bases, and 6 bases had no gene match. Germline V CDR1 and CDR2: MGHRA, YSYEKL. The CDR3 nucleotides read TGCGCCAGCAGCCAACGTACAGGGGGCGGTTACAATGAGCAGTTCTTC. Its protein is CASSQRTGGGYNEQFF.

The chain has TRBV25-1 and TRBJ1-6, with no clear D. CDR3 size: 15 residues. V was cut by 2 bases and J by 0 bases, with 5 bases left in between. Looked up from germline, CDR1 is MGHDK and CDR2 is SYGVNS. The CDR3 loop reads CASSEGDSYNSPLHF. The CDR3, as DNA: TGTGCCAGCAGTGAAGGAGACTCCTATAATTCACCCCTCCACTTT.

This clonotype was detected only a few times. V is TRBV25-1 and J is TRBJ1-2; D perhaps matches TRBD1 (6 bases). The CDR3 extends over 18 amino acids. Germline CDR1 is MGHDK and CDR2 is SYGVNS. With 3 bases removed from V and 3 bases from J, the gap between germline ends came to 23 bases. CDR3 region: CASSDSISQGPSYYGYTF. The CDR3 region has the DNA TGTGCCAGCAGTGACTCCATATCACAGGGCCCCAGCTACTATGGCTACACCTTC.

V usage is TRBV20-1 and J usage is TRBJ1-4, with unresolved D. The CDR3 is 11 amino acids. Per germline, CDR1 DFQATT and CDR2 SNEGSKA (reference sequence). Trimming removed 1 base at V and 8 bases at J, with 5 bases between. The DNA for the CDR3 is TGCAGTGCTAGAGTGGGGGAAAAACTGTTTTTT. Its protein product is CSARVGEKLFF.

This clonotype came up a few times. The gene calls are TRBV5-4 and TRBJ2-2, with 9 bases fitting TRBD1. The CDR3 extends over 15 amino acids. Germline CDR1 and CDR2: SGHNT and YYREEE (reference sequence). The ends lost 6 bases at V and 7 bases at J; junction bases unmatched: 10. In DNA, the CDR3 is TGTGCCAGCACCTCGGGACAGGGTTTGGTCGGGGAGCTGTTTTTT. Translated, it gives CASTSGQGLVGELFF.

This clonotype has only a few counts. V is TRBV6-5 and J is TRBJ2-1; D may be TRBD1 (6 bases). V was pared by 8 bases and J by 4 bases, with 12 bases between. The CDR3 has 13 residues. Germline CDR1 MNHEY, CDR2 SVGAGI. CDR3 coding DNA: TGTGCCAGCCGATTACAGGGATACAATGAGCAGTTCTTC. Translation gives CASRLQGYNEQFF.

This clonotype showed up many times. The chain links TRBV7-6 to TRBJ2-2, with D perhaps being TRBD1 or TRBD2 (5 bases each). The V gene lost 4 bases and the J gene lost 3 bases, with 18 bases spanning the gap. Looked up from germline, CDR1 is SGHVS and CDR2 is FNYEAQ. This CDR3 spans 17 amino acids. The CDR3 sequence is CASSSFKGRSDTGELFF. CDR3 coding DNA: TGTGCCAGCAGCTCTTTCAAGGGACGCTCGGACACCGGGGAGCTGTTTTTT. The variable domain in full, with the rest retrieved from reference TRBV7-6 and TRBJ2-2, is GAGVSQSPRYKVTKRGQDVALRCDPISGHVSLYWYRQALGQGPEFLTYFNYEAQQDKSGLPNDRFSAERPEGSISTLTIQRTEQRDSAMYRCASSSFKGRSDTGELFFGEGSRLTVL.

The sample holds a few counts of this clonotype. V usage is TRBV27 and J usage is TRBJ2-1; tentative D call: TRBD1 (7 bases). Germline V gene lookup returns CDR1 MNHEY and CDR2 SMNVEV (reference sequence). CDR3 size: 15 residues. V lost 5 bases and J lost 7, with 18 bases in between. Written as DNA, the CDR3 is TGTGCCAGCAGTCCCTCGGCAGGGGGGTGGAATGAGCAGTTCTTC. This encodes CASSPSAGGWNEQFF.

The gene calls are TRBV14 and TRBJ1-1, with D uncertain. Germline values: CDR1 SGHDN, CDR2 FVKESK. Trimming took 0 bases from V and 6 from J, leaving 11 bases between them. The CDR3 is made up of 14 amino acids. In DNA, the CDR3 is TGTGCCAGCAGCCAAGATTGGCGGGCCGCTGAAGCTTTCTTT. Its translation: CASSQDWRAAEAFF. The variable domain in full, with the rest retrieved from reference TRBV14 and TRBJ1-1, is EAGVTQFPSHSVIEKGQTVTLRCDPISGHDNLYWYRRVMGKEIKFLLHFVKESKQDESGMPNNRFLAERTGGTYSTLKVQPAELEDSGVYFCASSQDWRAAEAFFGQGTRLTVV.